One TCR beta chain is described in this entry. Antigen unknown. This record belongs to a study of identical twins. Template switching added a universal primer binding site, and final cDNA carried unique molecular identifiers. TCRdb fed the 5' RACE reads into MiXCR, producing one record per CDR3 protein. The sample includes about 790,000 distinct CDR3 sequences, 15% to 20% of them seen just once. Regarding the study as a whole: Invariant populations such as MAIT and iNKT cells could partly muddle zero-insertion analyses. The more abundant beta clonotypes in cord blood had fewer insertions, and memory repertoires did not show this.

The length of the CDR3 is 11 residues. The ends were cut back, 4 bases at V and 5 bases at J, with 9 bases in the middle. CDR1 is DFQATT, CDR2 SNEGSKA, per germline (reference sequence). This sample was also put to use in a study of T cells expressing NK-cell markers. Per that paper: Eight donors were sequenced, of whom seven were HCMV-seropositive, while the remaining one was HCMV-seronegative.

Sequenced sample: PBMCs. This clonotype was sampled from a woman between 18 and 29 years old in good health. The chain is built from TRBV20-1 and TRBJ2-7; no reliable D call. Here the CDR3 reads CSAMNRDEQYF. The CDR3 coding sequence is TGCAGTGCTATGAACCGGGACGAGCAGTACTTC.